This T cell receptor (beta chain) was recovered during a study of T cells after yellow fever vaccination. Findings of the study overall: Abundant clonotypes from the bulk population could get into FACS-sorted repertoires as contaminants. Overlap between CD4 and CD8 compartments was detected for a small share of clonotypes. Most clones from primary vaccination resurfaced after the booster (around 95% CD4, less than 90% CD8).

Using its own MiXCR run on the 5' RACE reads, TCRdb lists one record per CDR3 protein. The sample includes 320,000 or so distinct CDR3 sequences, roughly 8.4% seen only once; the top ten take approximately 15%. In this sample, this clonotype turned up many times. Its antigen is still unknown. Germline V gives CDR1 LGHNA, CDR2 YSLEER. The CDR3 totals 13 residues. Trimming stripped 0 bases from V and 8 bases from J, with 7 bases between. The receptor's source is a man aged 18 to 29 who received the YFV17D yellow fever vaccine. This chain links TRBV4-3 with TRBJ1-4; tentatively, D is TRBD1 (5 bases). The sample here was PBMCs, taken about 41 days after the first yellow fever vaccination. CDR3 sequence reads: CASSQDGGEKLFF. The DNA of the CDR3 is TGCGCCAGCAGCCAAGATGGGGGAGAAAAACTGTTTTTT.